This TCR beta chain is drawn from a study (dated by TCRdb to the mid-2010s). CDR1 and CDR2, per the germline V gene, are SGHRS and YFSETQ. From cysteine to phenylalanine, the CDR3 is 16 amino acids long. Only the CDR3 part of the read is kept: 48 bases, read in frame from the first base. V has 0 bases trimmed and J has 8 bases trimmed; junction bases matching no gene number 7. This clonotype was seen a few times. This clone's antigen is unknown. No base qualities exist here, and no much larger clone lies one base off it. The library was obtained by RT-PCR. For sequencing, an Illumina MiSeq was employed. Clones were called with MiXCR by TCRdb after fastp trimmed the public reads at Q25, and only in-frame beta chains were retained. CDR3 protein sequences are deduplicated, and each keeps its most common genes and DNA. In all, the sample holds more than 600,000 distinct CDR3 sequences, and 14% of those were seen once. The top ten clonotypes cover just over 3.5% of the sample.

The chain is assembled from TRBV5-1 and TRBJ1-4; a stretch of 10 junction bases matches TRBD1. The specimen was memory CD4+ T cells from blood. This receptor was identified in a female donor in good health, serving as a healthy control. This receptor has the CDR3 CASSLGRTGGSEKLFF. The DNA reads TGCGCCAGCAGCTTGGGGCGGACAGGGGGTTCAGAAAAACTGTTTTTT.